A single sample is the source of the 17 T cell receptor beta chains below, sequenced in a study of cytomegalovirus exposure and HLA in healthy donors. This table comes from immunoSEQ multiplex PCR, and its TCRdb copy is limited to in-frame clones, with some not included. The data hold 200,000 or so clones, with 70% to 90% observed a single time. Sequencing was done on a sample of PBMCs. The receptors stem from a young woman in good health and CMV-seronegative.

The chain is built from TRBV28 and TRBJ1-2, with 9 bases that match TRBD1. The ends lost 7 bases at V and 10 bases at J; junction bases unmatched: 13. The CDR3 is made up of 14 amino acids. Germline values: CDR1 MDHEN, CDR2 SYDVKM. DNA for the CDR3: TGTGCCAGCACCCCCCCCTGGGGACAGGGTGACTACACCTTC. It encodes CASTPPWGQGDYTF.

The chain employs TRBV5-1 and TRBJ2-2, with D uncertain. Per the germline V gene, CDR1 is SGHRS and CDR2 is YFSETQ. The V and J ends lost 0 bases and 6 bases respectively, with 18 bases between them. This CDR3 has 17 residues. The CDR3 sequence: CASSLVEQAAFAGELFF. The DNA of the CDR3 is TGCGCCAGCAGCTTGGTAGAGCAGGCCGCCTTCGCCGGGGAGCTGTTTTTT.

The rearrangement links TRBV4-3 to TRBJ1-2; 7 bases are shared with TRBD1. V shed 0 bases, J shed 5 bases, and the junction held 6 bases outside the gene matches. Germline V gene data show CDR1 as LGHNA and CDR2 as YSLEER. CDR3 length: 15 amino acids. Here the CDR3 reads CASSQDRDRYYGYTF. The CDR3 nucleotides read TGCGCCAGCAGCCAAGATCGGGACAGATATTATGGCTACACCTTC.

CDR3 loop: CASSAGLAGVNEQFF. CDR3 DNA: TGTGCCAGCAGTGCTGGACTAGCGGGAGTCAATGAGCAGTTCTTC. The J gene is TRBJ2-1, the V gene TRBV2; 13 nucleotides align to TRBD2. The CDR3 runs to 15 residues. Per germline, CDR1 SNHLY and CDR2 FYNNEI. With 4 bases clipped from V and 6 bases from J, the junction kept 3 bases outside the gene matches.

The rearrangement links TRBV2 to TRBJ2-1, with 7 nucleotides matching TRBD1. Germline assignment: CDR1 SNHLY and CDR2 FYNNEI. With 1 base clipped from V and 2 bases from J, the junction kept 2 bases outside the gene matches. The CDR3 loop spans 15 amino acids. The CDR3 spells CASSEDRGTYNEQFF. The CDR3 bases are TGTGCCAGCAGTGAAGACAGGGGAACCTACAATGAGCAGTTCTTC. Full variable domain (rest looked up from reference TRBV2 and TRBJ2-1): EPEVTQTPSHQVTQMGQEVILRCVPISNHLYFYWYRQILGQKVEFLVSFYNNEISEKSEIFDDQFSVERPDGSNFTLKIRSTKLEDSAMYFCASSEDRGTYNEQFFGPGTRLTVL.

The V gene is TRBV7-6, the J gene TRBJ2-1; TRBD1 agrees at 7 bases. The V segment lost 4 bases and the J segment 5 bases; nucleotides outside the gene matches: 8. The CDR3 is 15 residues long. Germline V gene lookup returns CDR1 SGHVS and CDR2 FNYEAQ. The DNA for the CDR3 is TGTGCCAGCAGCTCCCGGACAGGCAGGAACAATGAGCAGTTCTTC. Its translation: CASSSRTGRNNEQFF.

This rearrangement joins TRBV5-6 to TRBJ2-1, with a tentative D call TRBD2 (5 bases). The germline gives CDR1 SGHDT, CDR2 YYEEEE. Trimming removed 4 bases at V and 7 bases at J, with 15 bases between. This CDR3 has 14 residues. The CDR3 DNA reads as TGTGCCAGCAGCCCTGAAGGCGGGCTTAATGAGCAGTTCTTC. Encoded protein: CASSPEGGLNEQFF.

This clone was counted only a few times. J is TRBJ1-1 and V is TRBV7-2, with TRBD1 matching over 7 bases. Germline trimming cut 5 bases from V and 6 bases from J; bases unmatched to any gene: 3. This CDR3 region has 12 residues. Germline CDR1 is SGHTA and CDR2 is FQGNSA. This chain's CDR3 is CASSADRAEAFF. The DNA for the CDR3 is TGTGCCAGCAGCGCTGACAGGGCTGAAGCTTTCTTT.

The chain is built from TRBV11-2 and TRBJ2-3; D might be TRBD1 (5 bases). There are 17 residues in the CDR3. V was trimmed by 1 base and J by 2 bases, leaving 16 bases between them. The germline CDR1 and CDR2 sequences are SGHAT and FQNNGV. CDR3 loop: CASSLGNPWTTTDTQYF. CDR3 nucleotides: TGTGCCAGCAGCTTAGGTAACCCCTGGACAACCACAGATACGCAGTATTTT.

V is TRBV2 and J is TRBJ2-7; possibly TRBD1 for D (6 bases). Per the germline V gene, CDR1 is SNHLY and CDR2 is FYNNEI. V shed 4 bases and J shed 3 bases, with 7 bases lying between them. CDR3 length: 12 amino acids. The CDR3 DNA reads as TGTGCCAGCAGTGGAGGGGGCTACGAGCAGTACTTC. Its protein is CASSGGGYEQYF.

This sequence joins TRBV11-1 and TRBJ2-5, with D possibly TRBD1 on 6 matching bases. There are 14 residues in the CDR3. V was pared by 5 bases and J by 5 bases, with 15 bases between. Germline V gives CDR1 SGHAT, CDR2 FQDESV (reference sequence). CDR3: CASSPDWGQETQYF. The DNA for the CDR3 is TGTGCCAGCAGCCCTGACTGGGGGCAGGAGACCCAGTACTTC. Full variable domain (missing parts from reference TRBV11-1 and TRBJ2-5): EAEVAQSPRYKITEKSQAVAFWCDPISGHATLYWYRQILGQGPELLVQFQDESVVDDSQLPKDRFSAERLKGVDSTLKIQPAELGDSAMYLCASSPDWGQETQYFGPGTRLLVL.

V usage is TRBV6-1 and J usage is TRBJ1-5; D is possibly TRBD1 (5 bases). V was cut by 2 bases and J by 2 bases, with 16 bases left in between. CDR3 length: 17 residues. CDR1 and CDR2 (germline): MNHNS, SASEGT. CDR3 region: CASSEPAGGSGNQPQHF. CDR3 nucleotides: TGTGCCAGCAGTGAACCGGCGGGGGGTTCGGGCAATCAGCCCCAGCATTTT.

This sequence joins TRBV28 and TRBJ1-1, with 12 bases identical to TRBD1. Looked up from germline, CDR1 is MDHEN and CDR2 is SYDVKM. J gave up 1 base and V 9 bases, and 6 bases lay outside the gene matches. This CDR3 contains 15 residues. The DNA for the CDR3 is TGTGCCAGTCCCCCGGGACAGGGGGCGAACACTGAAGCTTTCTTT. Translating it yields CASPPGQGANTEAFF.

The chain joins TRBV28 to TRBJ1-3, with 12 bases aligning to TRBD1. V trimming: 2 bases; J trimming: 3 bases; junction bases outside the gene matches: 8. The CDR3 consists of 18 residues. Looked up from germline, CDR1 is MDHEN and CDR2 is SYDVKM. The chain's CDR3 is CASSLIPGQGAGGNTIYF. In nucleotides, the CDR3 is TGTGCCAGCAGTTTAATCCCGGGACAGGGGGCAGGTGGAAACACCATATATTTT. The full variable domain, completed using reference TRBV28 and TRBJ1-3, is DVKVTQSSRYLVKRTGEKVFLECVQDMDHENMFWYRQDPGLGLRLIYFSYDVKMKEKGDIPEGYSVSREKKERFSLILESASTNQTSMYLCASSLIPGQGAGGNTIYFGEGSWLTVV.

This chain joins TRBV29-1 and TRBJ1-5; 7 bases line up with TRBD1. The CDR3 sequence is 13 residues long. The V segment lost 6 bases and the J segment 2 bases; nucleotides outside the gene matches: 4. Germline loops: CDR1 SQVTM, CDR2 ANQGSEA. CDR3 protein: CSVRTGGNQPQHF. As DNA, the CDR3 is TGCAGCGTCCGTACAGGGGGCAATCAGCCCCAGCATTTT.

V gene TRBV7-9 combines with J gene TRBJ2-7; 8 positions match TRBD1. V lost 2 bases, J lost 1 base, and 4 bases stayed unmatched. This CDR3 is 15 amino acids long. Germline values: CDR1 SEHNR, CDR2 FQNEAQ (reference sequence). The DNA for the CDR3 is TGTGCCAGCAGCTTAAGGGACAGGTCATCCTACGAGCAGTACTTC. Translated, it gives CASSLRDRSSYEQYF.

The chain carries TRBV6-1 and TRBJ2-5, with TRBD1 matching over 7 bases. Germline CDR1 and CDR2: MNHNS and SASEGT. The CDR3 is 14 amino acids. With V trimmed by 3 bases and J by 4 bases, 5 bases remained unmatched. DNA of the CDR3: TGTGCCAGCAGTGATAACCCAGGGGGAGAGACCCAGTACTTC. Its protein product is CASSDNPGGETQYF.